This is a list of T cell receptor beta chains from one sample in a study of T cells in Graves' hyperthyroidism and ophthalmopathy. TCRdb re-called the multiplex PCR reads through MiXCR, storing one row per CDR3 protein. Among about 600,000 distinct CDR3 sequences listed, approximately 15% were seen once. The sample taken for sequencing was blood. These receptors came from a young woman with Graves' ophthalmopathy. The conserved cysteine and the conserved F or W are not part of the CDR3 here. The D gene is left open where the match is weak.

J gene	D gene	V gene	CDR3 protein
TRBJ2-7	-	TRBV4-1	ASSQEQGSYEQY
TRBJ2-1	TRBD2	TRBV28	ASSLLRLAGHNEQF
TRBJ1-4	-	TRBV12-3/TRBV12-4	ASNEFSGGKLF
TRBJ2-7	-	TRBV30	AQDTGAGTYEQY
TRBJ1-5	TRBD1	TRBV6-1	ASRRPGQGMNQPQH
TRBJ2-2	TRBD2	TRBV7-2	ASSSVSPVRSGRYTGELF
TRBJ1-1	-	TRBV29-1	SVEDHGEAF
TRBJ2-7	-	TRBV27	ASSPPSRAANYEQY
TRBJ2-1	-	TRBV12-3/TRBV12-4	ASSFNYREQF
TRBJ2-7	-	TRBV12-3/TRBV12-4	ASSPILYEQY
TRBJ2-2	TRBD2	TRBV20-1	SARGVSSGRLDTGELF
TRBJ1-2	-	TRBV4-1	ASSPPRAGSYGYT
TRBJ2-4	-	TRBV30	AWSPKGNIQY
TRBJ1-6	TRBD1	TRBV19	ASSILAGGVNSPLH
TRBJ2-5	-	TRBV28	ASSSSKETQY
TRBJ1-2	-	TRBV12-3/TRBV12-4	ANLSPSGLFGYT
TRBJ1-2	-	TRBV6-1	ASSTRQDPNYGYT
TRBJ2-5	TRBD2	TRBV6-1	ASMGGAGGGETQY
TRBJ2-1	TRBD1	TRBV15	ATSRGPTGAIYNEQF